Presented here are 18 T cell receptor beta chains from one specimen sequenced in a study of post-analysis software for immune sequencing data. General study findings and limits: Comparison of patients with controls showed roughly five TRBV segments more frequent in patients, TRBV5-6, TRBV5-1 and TRBV20-1 among them.

Unique-molecular-identifier-tagged TCR beta cDNA libraries were used. Using its own MiXCR run on the PCR reads, TCRdb lists one record per CDR3 protein. The data show roughly 600,000 distinct CDR3 sequences, around 44% seen once. Their recognized antigens are unknown. The sample taken for sequencing was blood. These receptors were taken from a girl between 10 and 17 years old with multiple sclerosis.

The chain uses TRBV6-1 and TRBJ2-4; D is possibly TRBD2 (6 bases). Germline loops: CDR1 MNHNS, CDR2 SASEGT. The CDR3 has 18 residues. V was shortened by 6 bases and J by 0 bases, with 21 bases between the two germline ends. CDR3 in DNA: TGTGCCAGCAGACGCCCGGGGGTTAGCGGACTAGCCAAAAACATTCAGTACTTC. It is translated as CASRRPGVSGLAKNIQYF.

This clonotype has more than one count but fewer than ten. This rearrangement joins TRBV6-5 to TRBJ2-5; the match to TRBD2 covers 7 bases. Trimming took 5 bases from V and 2 from J; bases not matched to a gene: 5. Germline V gene data show CDR1 as MNHEY and CDR2 as SVGAGI. This CDR3 comprises 14 residues. In DNA, the CDR3 is TGTGCCAGCAGTAGTCGACTAGCTCAAGAGACCCAGTACTTC. Translation gives CASSSRLAQETQYF.

This clonotype turned up a few times. The chain uses TRBV13 and TRBJ2-7, with 7 bases fitting TRBD1. V shed 5 bases, J shed 6 bases, and the junction held 10 bases outside the gene matches. Germline V gene lookup returns CDR1 PRHDT and CDR2 FYEKMQ (reference sequence). The CDR3 sequence is 14 residues long. The CDR3 reads CASSAPWTGGEQYF. The DNA for the CDR3 is TGTGCCAGCAGCGCCCCCTGGACAGGCGGCGAGCAGTACTTC. Combining the CDR3 with reference TRBV13 and TRBJ2-7 gives the whole variable domain AAGVIQSPRHLIKEKRETATLKCYPIPRHDTVYWYQQGPGQDPQFLISFYEKMQSDKGSIPDRFSAQQFSDYHSELNMSSLELGDSALYFCASSAPWTGGEQYFGPGTRLTVT.

This clonotype was counted only a few times. This chain connects TRBV13 to TRBJ2-1; TRBD2 matches at 7 bases. V shed 3 bases, J shed 5 bases, and the junction held 4 bases outside the gene matches. CDR3 length: 14 amino acids. CDR1 and CDR2 from the germline V gene are PRHDT and FYEKMQ (reference sequence). The CDR3 DNA reads TGTGCCAGCAGCTTGCTAGCGGTCGACAATGAGCAGTTCTTC. Amino acids: CASSLLAVDNEQFF.

This chain joins TRBV6-2 or TRBV6-3 and TRBJ2-1; no clear D gene. The CDR3 is 16 residues long. V gave up 5 bases and J gave up 0 bases, with 14 bases separating them. Germline CDR1 and CDR2: MNHEY and SVGEGT. For the CDR3, the DNA is TGTGCCAGCAGTCAGCAACATCGAAGCTCCTACAATGAGCAGTTCTTC. It specifies CASSQQHRSSYNEQFF.

This chain uses TRBV6-1 with TRBJ2-1, with 12 positions matching TRBD1. This CDR3 has 15 amino acids. Germline V CDR1 and CDR2: MNHNS, SASEGT. V lost 2 bases, J lost 10 bases, and 6 bases stayed unmatched. CDR3 nucleotides: TGTGCCAGCAGTGAAACCGGGACAGGGGGCGTCGAGCAGTTCTTC. Protein product: CASSETGTGGVEQFF.

The chain links TRBV12-3 or TRBV12-4 to TRBJ1-2; TRBD1 is a possible D gene (6 bases). The CDR3 runs to 15 residues. V was cut by 6 bases and J by 3 bases, with 17 bases left in between. For the CDR3, the DNA is TGTGCCAGCAGCCCTTACAGGGCCGGGGACTATGGCTACACCTTC. This sequence encodes CASSPYRAGDYGYTF.

V and J are TRBV29-1 and TRBJ2-1; 11 positions agree with TRBD2. The germline V gene encodes CDR1 SQVTM and CDR2 ANQGSEA. J gave up 4 bases and V 4 bases, and 12 bases lay outside the gene matches. The CDR3 sequence is 17 residues long. The CDR3 region has the DNA TGCAGCGTTGTGAGGTCTAGCGGGGGGTCTACTTACAATGAGCAGTTCTTC. This encodes CSVVRSSGGSTYNEQFF.

The V and J genes are TRBV20-1 and TRBJ2-1; D may be TRBD2 (6 bases). Germline loops: CDR1 DFQATT, CDR2 SNEGSKA (reference sequence). V shed 0 bases and J shed 8 bases, with 20 bases lying between them. CDR3 length: 16 amino acids. The CDR3 is CSARDDYWPRGDEQFF. In nucleotides, the CDR3 is TGCAGTGCTAGAGACGATTACTGGCCGCGGGGCGATGAGCAGTTCTTC.

The sample holds a few counts of this clonotype. V gene TRBV20-1 combines with J gene TRBJ2-7; tentatively, D is TRBD1 or TRBD2 (5 bases each). The CDR3 sequence is 16 residues long. Germline CDR1 DFQATT, CDR2 SNEGSKA (reference sequence). Trimming pared 0 bases from V and 5 bases from J, leaving 20 bases between. The CDR3 protein is CSARDRRVGQQDEQYF. The DNA for the CDR3 is TGCAGTGCTAGAGATAGGCGGGTTGGGCAACAGGACGAGCAGTACTTC.

This chain links TRBV29-1 with TRBJ1-5, with 10 bases matching TRBD1. Germline V CDR1 and CDR2: SQVTM, ANQGSEA. This CDR3 has 18 residues. V shed 0 bases and J 7 bases; nucleotides not matched to a gene: 15. CDR3 nucleotide sequence: TGCAGCGTTGAAGATCGGGACAGGGGAAATCTAGTTAAGCAGCCCCAGCATTTT. It translates to CSVEDRDRGNLVKQPQHF.

The J gene is TRBJ2-1, the V gene TRBV29-1; possible D gene TRBD2, 5 bases. V was pared by 5 bases and J by 0 bases, with 8 bases between. The CDR3 has 13 residues. Germline V gene lookup returns CDR1 SQVTM and CDR2 ANQGSEA. CDR3 region: CSVSGSSYNEQFF. Written as DNA, the CDR3 is TGCAGCGTTAGTGGGAGCTCCTACAATGAGCAGTTCTTC.

The V and J genes are TRBV6-5 and TRBJ2-4; TRBD1 might be the D (6 bases). This CDR3 is 11 amino acids long. Germline CDR1 is MNHEY and CDR2 is SVGAGI. Deletions cut 5 bases from V and 13 bases from J, with 12 bases between. This CDR3 reads CASSNGQKQYF. CDR3 DNA sequence: TGTGCCAGCAGTAACGGACAGAAGCAGTACTTC.

The rearrangement joins TRBV12-3 or TRBV12-4 to TRBJ2-5; 8 positions match TRBD2. This CDR3 is built from 15 residues. J was trimmed by 4 bases and V by 5 bases; bases with no gene match: 9. CDR3 sequence reads: CASSPNRGGGETQYF. For the CDR3, the DNA is TGTGCCAGCAGTCCTAACCGGGGGGGGGGAGAGACCCAGTACTTC.

A few counts support this clonotype. The gene calls are TRBV6-1 and TRBJ1-1, with 7 bases lining up with TRBD1. This CDR3 is built from 17 residues. Germline V lookup: CDR1 MNHNS, CDR2 SASEGT. The V gene end was trimmed by 5 bases and the J gene end by 3 bases; junction bases not matched to a gene: 15. As DNA, the CDR3 is TGTGCCAGCAGTCGTGGACAGGATTCGTGGGTGGACACTGAAGCTTTCTTT. It yields the protein CASSRGQDSWVDTEAFF.

The chain couples TRBV12-3 or TRBV12-4 to TRBJ1-1, with D perhaps matching TRBD1 (5 bases). This CDR3 spans 14 amino acids. V was cut by 2 bases and J by 8 bases, with 15 bases left in between. The CDR3 DNA reads as TGTGCCAGCAGTTTACTAGGGGCTCGGAAAGAAGCTTTCTTT. Amino acid sequence: CASSLLGARKEAFF.

Comments on this clonotype: The conserved final phenylalanine or tryptophan is absent from the CDR3, which likely points to a read error. The chain uses TRBV5-6 and TRBJ2-3; D ambiguous. This CDR3 has 15 amino acids. Germline assignment: CDR1 SGHDT and CDR2 YYEEEE. With 3 bases removed from V and 2 bases from J, the gap between germline ends came to 13 bases. CDR3 sequence reads: CASSYLSDTTDTQYV. Here the CDR3 DNA reads TGTGCCAGCAGCTACTTATCCGACACCACAGATACGCAGTATGTT.

The chain has TRBV6-2 or TRBV6-3 and TRBJ2-1; TRBD2 matches 9 bases. The CDR3 is 17 amino acids. V was clipped by 2 bases and J by 2 bases; unmatched bases: 7. Germline CDR1 is MNHEY and CDR2 is SVGEGT. CDR3 protein: CASSYLGQRGAYNEQFF. In DNA form, the CDR3 reads TGTGCCAGCAGTTACCTTGGGCAGCGGGGGGCCTACAATGAGCAGTTCTTC.